These T cell receptor beta chains were read from a single sample in a study of T-cell reconstitution after alpha-beta-depleted transplantation in children. TCRdb reanalysed the PCR reads using MiXCR and keeps one entry per CDR3 protein. The sample lists under 400,000 distinct CDR3 sequences; approximately 23% were seen once. This specimen consisted of PBMCs, mostly from graft donor cells, obtained 180 days after TCRalphabeta/CD19-depleted stem cell transplant. The source is a male patient younger than 18 who had a stem cell transplant for acute lymphoblastic leukemia, so the T cells may come from the graft donor. CDR3s include the opening cysteine and the closing phenylalanine or tryptophan. A D gene is named only where the DNA matches it firmly. Clone size is shown for a subset of rows, as once, few, many or a class of expanded clone.

>.|TRBJ2-3|TRBV5-1|.
CASSLIAGTDTQYF
TGCGCCAGCAGCTTGATCGCGGGGACAGATACGCAGTATTTT
>few|TRBJ2-7|TRBV5-1|.
CASSGSYEQYF
TGCGCCAGCAGCGGCTCCTACGAGCAGTACTTC
>.|TRBJ2-7|TRBV7-9|.
CASSSRQGRGYEQYF
TGTGCCAGCAGTTCCAGACAGGGGAGGGGCTACGAGCAGTACTTC
>.|TRBJ2-1|TRBV20-1|.
CSARVSGNYNEQFF
TGCAGTGCTAGAGTGTCCGGGAATTACAATGAGCAGTTCTTC
>few|TRBJ2-2|TRBV6-4|TRBD2
CASSYSGTGELFF
TGTGCCAGCAGTTATAGCGGGACCGGGGAGCTGTTTTTT
>few|TRBJ2-3|TRBV7-3|.
CASSPQPKGSTDTQYF
TGTGCCAGCAGCCCCCAGCCGAAGGGAAGCACAGATACGCAGTATTTT
>.|TRBJ2-1|TRBV19|TRBD2
CASSRGLASYNEQFF
TGTGCCAGTAGTAGGGGACTAGCCTCCTACAATGAGCAGTTCTTC
>.|TRBJ1-2|TRBV25-1|TRBD1
CASSPRQGVSYGYTF
TGTGCCAGCAGTCCCCGACAGGGGGTAAGCTATGGCTACACCTTC
>few|TRBJ1-1|TRBV20-1|.
CSARGARRRTEAFF
TGCAGTGCTAGAGGGGCCCGGAGAAGGACTGAAGCTTTCTTT
>few|TRBJ2-7|TRBV14|TRBD1
CASSPGQLLSYEQYF
TGTGCCAGCAGCCCGGGACAGCTCCTCTCCTACGAGCAGTACTTC
>many|TRBJ2-4|TRBV15|.
CATSRVKNIQYF
TGTGCCACCAGTCGGGTCAAAAACATTCAGTACTTC
>few|TRBJ2-7|TRBV29-1|.
CSVGPRTGEQYF
TGCAGCGTTGGTCCAAGGACGGGCGAGCAGTACTTC
>few|TRBJ1-2|TRBV5-5|TRBD1
CASSLVTGENYGYTF
TGTGCCAGCAGCTTGGTCACAGGGGAAAACTATGGCTACACCTTC
>.|TRBJ2-7|TRBV7-2|.
CASSLAGQYEQYF
TGTGCCAGCAGCTTAGCGGGACAATACGAGCAGTACTTC
>few|TRBJ2-7|TRBV19|TRBD2
CASSTPGLATYEQYF
TGTGCCAGTAGTACACCGGGACTAGCAACCTACGAGCAGTACTTC
>.|TRBJ2-7|TRBV20-1|TRBD2
CSASLGGEFRGEQYF
TGCAGTGCTTCCCTTGGGGGGGAGTTTAGGGGCGAGCAGTACTTC
>few|TRBJ2-7|TRBV7-6|.
CASSLGSGGTYEQYF
TGTGCCAGCAGCTTAGGGTCAGGGGGGACCTACGAGCAGTACTTC
>.|TRBJ2-7|TRBV29-1|TRBD2
CSVGASGSYEQYF
TGCAGCGTGGGGGCTAGCGGGAGCTACGAGCAGTACTTC
>.|TRBJ2-4|TRBV6-1|TRBD1
CASSRPDRGNIQYF
TGTGCCAGCAGTAGACCGGACAGGGGGAACATTCAGTACTTC
>.|TRBJ2-7|TRBV7-3|TRBD2
CASSLSRTSGSNEQYF
TGTGCCAGCAGCTTATCCCGGACTAGCGGGAGCAATGAGCAGTACTTC
>few|TRBJ2-1|TRBV7-3|.
CASSQGAGNEQFF
TGTGCCAGCAGCCAGGGAGCCGGCAATGAGCAGTTCTTC
>few|TRBJ2-7|TRBV18|.
CASSPQNTLTYEQYF
TGTGCCAGCTCACCACAAAACACACTAACCTACGAGCAGTACTTC
>many|TRBJ1-1|TRBV6-5|TRBD1
CASSYAWDRSAFF
TGTGCCAGCAGTTACGCTTGGGACAGGTCAGCTTTCTTT
>.|TRBJ2-4|TRBV12-3/TRBV12-4|.
CASSYGLRAKNIQYF
TGTGCCAGCAGTTACGGACTGCGCGCCAAAAACATTCAGTACTTC
>.|TRBJ1-6|TRBV27|TRBD1
CASRKVGQGHSPLHF
TGTGCCAGCAGAAAAGTCGGACAGGGCCATTCACCCCTCCACTTT
>few|TRBJ1-2|TRBV5-1|.
CASSYEGRYGYTF
TGCGCCAGCAGTTACGAGGGGCGCTATGGCTACACCTTC
>few|TRBJ2-5|TRBV5-1|.
CASSLVPTGRETQYF
TGCGCCAGCAGCCTCGTTCCAACGGGGCGGGAGACCCAGTACTTC
>few|TRBJ2-3|TRBV5-1|.
CASSTLDTQYF
TGCGCCAGCAGCACCCTAGATACGCAGTATTTT
>.|TRBJ2-1|TRBV29-1|TRBD1
CSARGLGEQFF
TGCAGCGCCAGGGGGCTCGGTGAGCAGTTCTTC
>.|TRBJ2-7|TRBV2|.
CASSEGRLSSYEQYF
TGTGCCAGCAGTGAAGGGAGACTTAGCTCCTACGAGCAGTACTTC
>.|TRBJ2-3|TRBV6-5|TRBD2
CASSYWSGSGGTDTQYF
TGTGCCAGCAGTTACTGGAGCGGGAGTGGTGGGACAGATACGCAGTATTTT
>.|TRBJ2-2|TRBV6-1|.
CASSARFGGELFF
TGTGCCAGCAGTGCGAGGTTCGGCGGGGAGCTGTTTTTT
>.|TRBJ2-7|TRBV5-1|.
CASSLIWGSLTSSEQYF
TGCGCCAGCAGCTTAATATGGGGCTCCCTAACCTCAAGCGAGCAGTACTTC
>.|TRBJ1-1|TRBV5-1|.
CASSFGDRTVNTEAFF
TGCGCCAGCAGCTTCGGGGATAGGACAGTAAACACTGAAGCTTTCTTT
>few|TRBJ2-1|TRBV5-8|TRBD2
CASSLEGLAGAGEQFF
TGTGCCAGCAGTTTAGAGGGACTAGCGGGAGCCGGGGAGCAGTTCTTC
>.|TRBJ2-1|TRBV6-5|.
CASSYSENNEQFF
TGTGCCAGCAGTTACTCCGAGAACAATGAGCAGTTCTTC
>few|TRBJ2-3|TRBV6-5|TRBD2
CASSSRTSGSDTQYF
TGTGCCAGCAGTTCAAGGACTAGCGGCTCAGATACGCAGTATTTT
>.|TRBJ1-3|TRBV11-2|.
CASIDLPRKYSGNTIYF
TGTGCCAGCATCGACCTCCCCCGAAAATACTCTGGAAACACCATATATTTT
>.|TRBJ1-2|TRBV30|TRBD1
CAWSVRGQILYGYTF
TGTGCCTGGAGTGTGAGGGGGCAAATTCTCTATGGCTACACCTTC
>few|TRBJ2-1|TRBV20-1|.
CSARDRLAHNNEQFF
TGCAGTGCTAGAGATCGCCTAGCCCACAACAATGAGCAGTTCTTC
>.|TRBJ2-7|TRBV5-1|TRBD2
CASSLKDLAGGLPNEQYF
TGCGCCAGCAGCTTAAAAGATTTAGCGGGAGGACTACCAAACGAGCAGTACTTC
>few|TRBJ2-3|TRBV20-1|.
CSARDQLLRTADTQYF
TGCAGTGCTAGAGATCAGCTACTACGCACGGCAGATACGCAGTATTTT
>few|TRBJ2-6|TRBV25-1|.
CASSRGSGANVLTF
TGTGCCAGCTCCAGGGGTTCTGGGGCCAACGTCCTGACTTTC
>.|TRBJ2-3|TRBV29-1|TRBD1
CSVWTGFTDTQYF
TGCAGCGTTTGGACAGGATTCACAGATACGCAGTATTTT
>.|TRBJ2-1|TRBV2|.
CASSEGRQLFQFF
TGTGCCAGCAGTGAAGGGCGGCAGCTTTTTCAGTTCTTC
>.|TRBJ2-3|TRBV25-1|TRBD2
CASSESLAVYTDTQYF
TGTGCCAGCAGTGAATCACTAGCGGTTTACACAGATACGCAGTATTTT
>few|TRBJ2-1|TRBV20-1|.
CSAPTSGTRYNEQFF
TGCAGTGCTCCTACTTCCGGGACCAGATACAATGAGCAGTTCTTC
>.|TRBJ2-1|TRBV7-9|.
CASSFQRDNEQFF
TGTGCCAGCAGCTTCCAGCGGGACAATGAGCAGTTCTTC
>few|TRBJ2-1|TRBV24-1|TRBD1
CATSDGGTGAYNEQFF
TGTGCCACCAGTGATGGCGGGACAGGGGCCTACAATGAGCAGTTCTTC
>few|TRBJ2-3|TRBV7-6|TRBD2
CASSRSGSSADTQYF
TGTGCCAGCAGCCGTAGCGGGAGTAGCGCAGATACGCAGTATTTT
>.|TRBJ1-5|TRBV5-1|TRBD1
CASSSIPDRVNQPQHF
TGCGCCAGCAGCTCCATCCCGGACAGGGTCAATCAGCCCCAGCATTTT
>.|TRBJ1-4|TRBV20-1|.
CSARHYQDASNEKLFF
TGCAGTGCTAGACACTACCAGGATGCTTCTAATGAAAAACTGTTTTTT
>few|TRBJ2-2|TRBV11-2|.
CASSPVFTGELFF
TGTGCCAGCAGTCCAGTGTTTACCGGGGAGCTGTTTTTT
>once|TRBJ2-5|TRBV24-1|.
CARADSLHEETHYF
TGTGCCAGGGCCGACAGCCTACACGAGGAGACCCATTACTTC
>.|TRBJ2-7|TRBV2|TRBD1
CASSERGQGFYEQYF
TGTGCCAGCAGTGAAAGGGGACAGGGCTTCTACGAGCAGTACTTC
>.|TRBJ1-1|TRBV29-1|.
CSVRRRARDTEAFF
TGCAGCGTGCGCCGTAGGGCGCGGGACACTGAAGCTTTCTTT